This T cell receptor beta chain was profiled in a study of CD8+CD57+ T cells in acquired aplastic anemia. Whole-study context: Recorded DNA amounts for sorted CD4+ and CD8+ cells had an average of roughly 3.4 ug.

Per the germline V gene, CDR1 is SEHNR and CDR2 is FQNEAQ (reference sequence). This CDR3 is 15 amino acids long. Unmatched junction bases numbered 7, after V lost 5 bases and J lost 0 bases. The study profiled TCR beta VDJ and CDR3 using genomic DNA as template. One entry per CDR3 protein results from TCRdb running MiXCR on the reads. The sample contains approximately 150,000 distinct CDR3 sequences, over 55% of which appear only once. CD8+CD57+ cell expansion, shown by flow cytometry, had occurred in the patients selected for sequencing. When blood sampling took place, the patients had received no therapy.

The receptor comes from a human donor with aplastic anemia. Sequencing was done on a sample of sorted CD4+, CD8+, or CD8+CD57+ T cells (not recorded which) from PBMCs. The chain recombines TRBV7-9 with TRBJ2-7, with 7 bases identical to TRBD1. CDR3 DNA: TGTGCCAGCAGCCATGGGGACAGATCCTCCTACGAGCAGTACTTC. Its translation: CASSHGDRSSYEQYF.